The 27 T cell receptor beta chains presented below share a single source sample, sequenced in a study of OX40 agonist ivuxolimab in advanced cancers. TCRdb's table, derived via immunoSEQ multiplex PCR, lists solely in-frame clones and lacks some. The data hold nearly 80,000 clones, with 90% to 95% observed a single time. The source material was CD4+ or CD8+ T cells sorted from blood, sampled in a trial of the OX40 agonist ivuxolimab. These receptors all stem from an adult with an advanced solid tumor such as melanoma, head and neck, liver or kidney cancer.

V usage is TRBV4-3 and J usage is TRBJ2-7, with TRBD2 matching over 7 bases. The V gene's germline CDR1 is LGHNA and CDR2 YSLEER. V lost 0 bases to trimming and J lost 0 bases; unmatched junction nucleotides: 2. The CDR3 is made up of 15 amino acids. The CDR3 region is CASSQDRDYSYEQYF. CDR3 DNA sequence: TGCGCCAGCAGCCAAGACCGGGACTACTCCTACGAGCAGTACTTC.

The chain links TRBV21-1 to TRBJ2-7. TRBV21-1 is an annotated pseudogene. CDR3 length: 12 amino acids. The CDR3, as DNA: TGTGCCAGCAGCAAAGTTGGGTTCGGGCAGTACTTC. As protein: CASSKVGFGQYF.

Comments on this clone: This CDR3 is also generated by other DNA sequences in the sample. V gene TRBV27 combines with J gene TRBJ1-1; D is unresolved. Deletions cut 2 bases from V and 0 bases from J, with 4 bases between. The CDR3 runs 13 residues. CDR1 is MNHEY and CDR2 is SMNVEV in the germline V gene (reference sequence). The CDR3 reads CASSLGLNTEAFF. CDR3 coding DNA: TGTGCCAGCAGTTTAGGATTGAACACTGAAGCTTTCTTT.

This chain connects TRBV5-6 to TRBJ1-2; 7 bases fit TRBD1. Trimming removed 4 bases from V and 8 bases from J; junction bases left unmatched: 11. This CDR3 comprises 14 residues. Germline loops: CDR1 SGHDT, CDR2 YYEEEE. The DNA of the CDR3 is TGTGCCAGCAGCAGTACAGGGGTTCTTAGGGGCTACACCTTC. Its protein product is CASSSTGVLRGYTF.

The CDR3 spells CASSTGTGSGQPQHF. In DNA, the CDR3 is TGTGCCAGTAGTACCGGGACAGGGTCCGGTCAGCCCCAGCATTTT. This chain connects TRBV19 to TRBJ1-5, with 9 bases lining up with TRBD1. The germline V gene has CDR1 LNHDA and CDR2 SQIVND (reference sequence). The J segment lost 6 bases and the V segment lost 4 bases, leaving 7 bases of the junction unmatched. The CDR3 length is 15 residues.

CDR3 protein: CASSREVGGTGDEQYF. DNA for the CDR3: TGCGCCAGCAGCCGCGAGGTGGGCGGGACAGGCGACGAGCAGTACTTC. The chain links TRBV4-1 to TRBJ2-7; 8 bases fit TRBD1. Germline CDR1 is MGHRA and CDR2 is YSYEKL. The CDR3 runs 16 residues. Unmatched junction bases numbered 13, after V lost 4 bases and J lost 5 bases.

The V gene is TRBV4-2, the J gene TRBJ2-7; 13 bases fit TRBD2. The junction had 3 bases not matched to a gene; V was cut back by 1 base and J by 6 bases. The CDR3 totals 15 residues. CDR1 LGHNA and CDR2 YNFKEQ come from the germline V gene. The CDR3 reads CASSQGGLAGAEQYF. In DNA, the CDR3 is TGTGCCAGCAGCCAAGGTGGACTAGCGGGAGCCGAGCAGTACTTC.

V and J are TRBV13 and TRBJ1-2, with TRBD1 as a possible D gene (5 bases). V lost 5 bases and J 3 bases, leaving 10 bases between the germline ends. CDR3 length: 13 residues. Germline CDR1 PRHDT, CDR2 FYEKMQ (reference sequence). The CDR3 sequence: CASSGRDHYGYTF. The DNA for the CDR3 is TGTGCCAGCAGCGGCAGGGATCACTATGGCTACACCTTC.

The DNA for the CDR3 is TGTGCCAGCAGCTACCCCTCCGCGGGAGTCTCTGAGCAGTACTTC. Translating it yields CASSYPSAGVSEQYF. The chain carries TRBV27 and TRBJ2-7; the match to TRBD2 covers 7 bases. CDR3 size: 15 residues. The V segment lost 6 bases and the J segment 7 bases; nucleotides outside the gene matches: 15. The V gene's germline CDR1 is MNHEY and CDR2 SMNVEV (reference sequence).

The chain joins TRBV9 to TRBJ2-3, with unresolved D. This CDR3 contains 13 residues. The germline gives CDR1 SGDLS, CDR2 YYNGEE. Trimming took 0 bases from V and 6 from J, leaving 8 bases between them. The chain's CDR3 is CASSVDSADTQYF. The DNA for the CDR3 is TGTGCCAGCAGCGTAGACAGCGCGGATACGCAGTATTTT.

This chain uses TRBV28 with TRBJ2-6, with D uncertain. The CDR3 loop spans 16 amino acids. Trimming took 6 bases from V and 0 from J, leaving 12 bases between them. Germline CDR1 is MDHEN and CDR2 is SYDVKM. DNA of the CDR3: TGTGCCAGCAGGGGTCCAACCCCCTCTGGGGCCAACGTCCTGACTTTC. Amino acid sequence: CASRGPTPSGANVLTF.

This chain links TRBV16 with TRBJ1-1, with a possible D match to TRBD1 (6 bases). Germline-derived CDR1 and CDR2 are KGHSY and FQNENV. Deletions cut 0 bases from V and 4 bases from J, with 18 bases between. This CDR3 is 17 amino acids long. The CDR3, as DNA: TGTGCCAGCAGCCAATCGGTGCAGGGACACGGGGGCACTGAAGCTTTCTTT. Protein: CASSQSVQGHGGTEAFF. The full variable domain, rest sourced from reference TRBV16 and TRBJ1-1, is GEEVAQTPKHLVRGEGQKAKLYCAPIKGHSYVFWYQQVLKNEFKFLISFQNENVFDETGMPKERFSAKCLPNSPCSLEIQATKLEDSAVYFCASSQSVQGHGGTEAFFGQGTRLTVV.

This clone has just one count. The V and J genes are TRBV6-1 and TRBJ2-2, with a weak D call TRBD1 (5 bases). CDR1 is MNHNS, CDR2 SASEGT, per germline. V was shortened by 6 bases and J by 13 bases, with 15 bases between the two germline ends. This CDR3 is 12 amino acids long. The CDR3, as DNA: TGTGCCAGCAGAGCAGGGTCGGGCCCGCTGTTTTTT. The encoded protein is CASRAGSGPLFF.

The chain has TRBV4-2 and TRBJ2-7; D not resolved. Germline values: CDR1 LGHNA, CDR2 YNFKEQ. Trimming took off 0 bases at V and 4 bases at J, with 7 bases between the two ends. The CDR3 is made up of 13 amino acids. In nucleotides, the CDR3 is TGTGCCAGCAGCCAAGAAAGAGAATACGAGCAGTACTTC. It translates to CASSQEREYEQYF.

This rearrangement joins TRBV6-5 to TRBJ2-2, with D uncertain. With 0 bases removed from V and 3 bases from J, the gap between germline ends came to 5 bases. Germline lookup yields CDR1 MNHEY and CDR2 SVGAGI. CDR3 size: 14 residues. CDR3 amino acids: CASSYSGDTGELFF. The CDR3 DNA sequence: TGTGCCAGCAGTTACTCCGGAGACACCGGGGAGCTGTTTTTT.

This clone was seen a single time. This rearrangement joins TRBV7-9 to TRBJ2-7; D assignment may be TRBD1 or TRBD2 (5 bases each). The length of the CDR3 is 16 residues. CDR1 is SEHNR, CDR2 FQNEAQ, per germline (reference sequence). Trimming pared 1 base from V and 3 bases from J, leaving 16 bases between. The CDR3 region is CASSLGNQAGGYEQYF. As DNA, the CDR3 is TGTGCCAGCAGCTTAGGTAACCAGGCTGGGGGCTACGAGCAGTACTTC.

J is TRBJ2-3 and V is TRBV7-3, with D uncertain. The CDR3 extends over 13 amino acids. The germline V and J ends were trimmed by 11 bases and 1 base, with 13 bases remaining between them. Germline CDR1 reads SGHTA; CDR2 reads FQGTGA. The CDR3, as DNA: TGTGCCTCTACGGACGGAGGCACAGATACGCAGTATTTT. It is translated as CASTDGGTDTQYF.

This chain uses TRBV25-1 with TRBJ2-6, with D unresolved. Germline CDR1 is MGHDK and CDR2 is SYGVNS. V was trimmed by 6 bases and J by 0 bases, leaving 3 bases between them. CDR3 length: 13 amino acids. The CDR3 nucleotides are TGTGCCAGCAGACACTCTGGGGCCAACGTCCTGACTTTC. Protein product: CASRHSGANVLTF.

The table lists this clone with a count of one. CDR3 sequence: CASSLANGAGGRNEQFF. The DNA of the CDR3 is TGTGCCAGCAGCTTGGCCAATGGGGCGGGAGGGAGGAATGAGCAGTTCTTC. The chain couples TRBV5-6 to TRBJ2-1; 9 nucleotides line up with TRBD2. Trimming at V came to 0 bases and at J to 7 bases, leaving 11 bases not matched to a gene. The V gene's germline CDR1 is SGHDT and CDR2 YYEEEE. The CDR3 runs to 17 residues.

The chain carries TRBV5-6 and TRBJ2-7, with a weak D call TRBD2 (6 bases). V gave up 4 bases and J gave up 5 bases, with 16 bases separating them. The CDR3 is made up of 14 amino acids. Looked up from germline, CDR1 is SGHDT and CDR2 is YYEEEE. DNA for the CDR3: TGTGCCAGCAGCGGTACGGGAGTTCTTAACGAGCAGTACTTC. Amino acids: CASSGTGVLNEQYF.

The chain combines TRBV4-1 with TRBJ2-7; 12 bases fit TRBD2. This CDR3 region has 15 residues. V shed 2 bases and J 7 bases; nucleotides not matched to a gene: 6. Per germline, CDR1 MGHRA and CDR2 YSYEKL. The CDR3 coding sequence is TGCGCCAGCAGCCAACTAGCGGGAGGGCCTGAGGAGCAGTACTTC. Amino acids: CASSQLAGGPEEQYF.

The chain employs TRBV27 and TRBJ2-5; maybe TRBD2 (5 bases). V dropped 5 bases and J dropped 3 bases, with 16 bases sitting between them. The CDR3 runs to 15 residues. Germline CDR1 reads MNHEY; CDR2 reads SMNVEV (reference sequence). The CDR3: CASSPDLPGKETQYF. The CDR3 region has the DNA TGTGCCAGCAGTCCAGACCTTCCGGGAAAAGAGACCCAGTACTTC.

The chain recombines TRBV4-1 with TRBJ1-2; TRBD1 aligns across 8 bases. The V gene's germline CDR1 is MGHRA and CDR2 YSYEKL. V was pared by 5 bases and J by 5 bases, with 4 bases of the junction left unmatched. The CDR3 extends over 13 amino acids. As DNA, the CDR3 is TGCGCCAGCAGCGCACAGGGGGGATATGGCTACACCTTC. This encodes CASSAQGGYGYTF.

The chain couples TRBV19 to TRBJ1-1, with D uncertain. V lost 5 bases, J lost 0 bases, and 7 bases lay in between. The germline gives CDR1 LNHDA, CDR2 SQIVND (reference sequence). This CDR3 is 13 amino acids long. The CDR3 protein is CASSLRVNTEAFF. The CDR3 DNA follows: TGTGCCAGTAGTCTGCGAGTGAACACTGAAGCTTTCTTT. The full variable domain, completed using reference TRBV19 and TRBJ1-1, is DGGITQSPKYLFRKEGQNVTLSCEQNLNHDAMYWYRQDPGQGLRLIYYSQIVNDFQKGDIAEGYSVSREKKESFPLTVTSAQKNPTAFYLCASSLRVNTEAFFGQGTRLTVV.

V usage is TRBV7-8 and J usage is TRBJ1-4; D is possibly TRBD1 (5 bases). Trimming shortened V by 2 bases and J by 4 bases, and 14 bases separated the two germline ends. The CDR3 extends over 16 amino acids. From germline, CDR1 is SGHVS and CDR2 FQNEAQ. The CDR3, as DNA: TGTGCCAGCAGCTTAAGGCCGGGGGGGGATAATGAAAAACTGTTTTTT. It is translated as CASSLRPGGDNEKLFF.

The chain employs TRBV2 and TRBJ2-3, with D possibly matching TRBD1 (6 bases). V was trimmed by 5 bases and J by 5 bases, leaving 23 bases between them. The CDR3 sequence is 17 residues long. The germline V gene encodes CDR1 SNHLY and CDR2 FYNNEI. The CDR3 DNA sequence: TGTGCCAGCAGTCGGTTGGACAGCAATCCCGCGGGAGATACGCAGTATTTT. It is translated as CASSRLDSNPAGDTQYF.

The chain couples TRBV2 to TRBJ2-7, with 11 bases lining up with TRBD2. In germline, CDR1 is SNHLY, CDR2 FYNNEI. This CDR3 has 15 amino acids. With 7 bases clipped from V and 7 bases from J, the junction kept 12 bases outside the gene matches. This CDR3 is CASTSPIAGGQEQYF. The CDR3 DNA sequence: TGTGCCAGCACATCACCCATAGCGGGGGGGCAAGAGCAGTACTTC.